This TCR beta chain was recovered during a study of cytomegalovirus exposure and HLA in healthy donors. Findings and limits, study-wide: The authors enumerated 164 TCR beta chains as linked to cytomegalovirus. Generally TCR sequences proved uncommon, though certain public TCRs appeared in numerous donors. The study carried out a later analysis of TCR beta sequences. It associated 15,000 to 20,000 of them with specific HLA alleles at a false discovery rate of 0.05. An Asian-associated ancestry cluster reportedly showed fewer N-insertions than the roughly 670-donor mean in a later analysis.

Trimming pared 5 bases from V and 3 bases from J, leaving 11 bases between. This CDR3 has 14 amino acids. Germline V gene sequence: CDR1 GTSNPN, CDR2 SVGIG (reference sequence). The PCR made use of 60 Vbeta and 13 Jbeta primers. Clones were sequenced by immunoSEQ multiplex PCR, and TCRdb holds only the in-frame ones, with some missing. The sample carries about 140,000 clones, roughly three quarters recorded once. On this clone itself: Its antigen remains unknown.

This chain joins TRBV30 and TRBJ1-6, with D possibly TRBD1 on 5 matching bases. Sequenced input: PBMCs. This TCR was recovered from a man aged 40-49 years in good health and CMV-seronegative. CDR3 DNA: TGTGCCTGGGGGGGGGTAGGCTATAATTCACCCCTCCACTTT. This encodes CAWGGVGYNSPLHF.